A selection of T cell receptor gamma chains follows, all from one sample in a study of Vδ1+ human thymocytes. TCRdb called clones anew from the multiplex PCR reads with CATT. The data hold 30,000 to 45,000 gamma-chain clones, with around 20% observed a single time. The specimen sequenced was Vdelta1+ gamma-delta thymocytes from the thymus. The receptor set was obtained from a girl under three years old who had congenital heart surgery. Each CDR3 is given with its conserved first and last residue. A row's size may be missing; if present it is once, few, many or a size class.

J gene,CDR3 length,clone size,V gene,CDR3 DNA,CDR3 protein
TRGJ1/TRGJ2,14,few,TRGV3,TGTGCCACCTGGGACAGACCCCGTTATTATAAGAAACTCTTT,CATWDRPRYYKKLF
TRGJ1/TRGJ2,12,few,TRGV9,TGTGCCTTGTGGGATACAAATTATAAGAAACTCTTT,CALWDTNYKKLF
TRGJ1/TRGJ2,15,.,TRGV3,TGTGCCACCTGGGACAGGTGTTCGAATTATTATAAGAAACTCTTT,CATWDRCSNYYKKLF
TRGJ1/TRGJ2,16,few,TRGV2,TGTGCCACCTGGGACGGACCCCCCGGGGATTATTATAAGAAACTCTTT,CATWDGPPGDYYKKLF
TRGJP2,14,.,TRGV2,TGTGCCACCTGGGACGGGAACAGTGATCGGATCAAGACGTTT,CATWDGNSDRIKTF
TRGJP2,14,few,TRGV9,TGTGCCTTGTGGGAGGGTCAGAGTGATTGGATCAAGACGTTT,CALWEGQSDWIKTF
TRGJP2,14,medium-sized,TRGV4,TGTGCCACCTGGGATGGGAGTAGTGATTGGATCAAGACGTTT,CATWDGSSDWIKTF
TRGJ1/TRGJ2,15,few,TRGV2,TGTGCCACCTGGGACGGGCCTAGTTATCACTATAAGAAACTCTTT,CATWDGPSYHYKKLF
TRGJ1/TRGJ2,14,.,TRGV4,TGTGCCACCTGGGATGGGCGTTGGCATTATAAGAAACTCTTT,CATWDGRWHYKKLF
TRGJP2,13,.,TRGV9,TGTGCCTTGTGGGATAGTAGTGATTGGATCAAGACGTTT,CALWDSSDWIKTF
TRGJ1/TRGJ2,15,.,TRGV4,TGTGCCACCTGGGATGGGAAAATAAGGGGTTATAAGAAACTCTTT,CATWDGKIRGYKKLF
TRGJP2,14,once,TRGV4,TGTGCCACCTGGGATGATCGGGGTGATTGGATCAAGACGTTT,CATWDDRGDWIKTF
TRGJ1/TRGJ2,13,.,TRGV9,TGTGCCTTGTGGGATCCGAATTATTATAAGAAACTCTTT,CALWDPNYYKKLF
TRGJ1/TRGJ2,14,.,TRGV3,TGTGCCACCTGGGACGCTAGGGTGGATTATAAGAAACTCTTT,CATWDARVDYKKLF
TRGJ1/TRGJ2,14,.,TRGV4,TGTGCCACCTGGGATGGGCCCATCGATTATAAGAAACTCTTT,CATWDGPIDYKKLF
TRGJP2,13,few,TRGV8,TGTGCCACCTGGGATAGGCGTGATTGGATCAAGACGTTT,CATWDRRDWIKTF
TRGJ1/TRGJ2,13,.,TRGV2,TGTGCCACCTGGGACGGGCGAAGCTATAAGAAACTCTTT,CATWDGRSYKKLF
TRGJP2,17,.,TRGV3,TGTGCCACCTGGGCACCGGGGGGGGGGAGTAGTGATTGGATCAAGACGTTT,CATWAPGGGSSDWIKTF
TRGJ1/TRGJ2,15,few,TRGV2,TGTGCCACCTGGGACGGCCCGGGTGGTCCCTCTAAGAAACTCTTT,CATWDGPGGPSKKLF
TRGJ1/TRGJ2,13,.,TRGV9,TGTGCCTTGTGGGAGGTGTTATCTTATAAGAAACTCTTT,CALWEVLSYKKLF
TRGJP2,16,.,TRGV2,TGTGCCACCTGGGCGCCTCCCCAAGAAGTCAGTTGGGTCAAGACGTTT,CATWAPPQEVSWVKTF
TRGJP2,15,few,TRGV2,TGTGCCACCTGGGACGACTTTAGTAGTGATTGGATCAAGACGTTT,CATWDDFSSDWIKTF
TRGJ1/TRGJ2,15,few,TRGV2,TGTGCCACCTGGGACGGCGAGCCGAATTATTATAAGAAACTCTTT,CATWDGEPNYYKKLF
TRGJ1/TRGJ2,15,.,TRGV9,TGTGCCTTGTGGGAGGTAGAGCGGCGGAATTATAAGAAACTCTTT,CALWEVERRNYKKLF
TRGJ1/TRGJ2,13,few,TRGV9,TGTGCCTTGTGGGAGGTCCAAAATTATAAGAAACTCTTT,CALWEVQNYKKLF